The rows below give T cell receptor beta chains drawn from one sample of a study of T cell responses to AZD1222 COVID-19 vaccine. Some clones are missing from TCRdb's copy, which holds only in-frame ones; the method was immunoSEQ multiplex PCR. Of under 170,000 clones in the sample, around 90% were seen once. Material: peripheral blood, obtained 28 days after the second AZD1222 dose. The source of these receptors is an adult who received the AZD1222 COVID-19 vaccine. The CDR3 runs from the conserved cysteine through the conserved F or W. A D gene is named only where the DNA matches it firmly. Clone size appears in some rows only: once, few, many, or a class for an expanded clone.

v_gene,abundance,j_gene,d_gene,CDR3nt,CDR3aa
TRBV7-9,.,TRBJ2-5,TRBD2,TGTGCCAGCAGCTTAATCGCACTAGCGGACCAAGAGACCCAGTACTTC,CASSLIALADQETQYF
TRBV12-3/TRBV12-4,.,TRBJ1-5,.,TGTGCCAGCAGTTTACGGGGGAATCAGCCCCAGCATTTT,CASSLRGNQPQHF
TRBV20-1,.,TRBJ1-1,.,TGCAGTGCTAGATGGACTGAAGCTTTCTTT,CSARWTEAFF
TRBV30,.,TRBJ2-1,TRBD1,TGTGCCTGGAGCCCCGGGACAGGGGGGAGGAATGAGCAGTTCTTC,CAWSPGTGGRNEQFF
TRBV5-4,.,TRBJ2-7,.,TGTGCCAGCAGTACAGGGCTCGAATTATTTAACGAGCAGTACTTC,CASSTGLELFNEQYF
TRBV11-2,.,TRBJ2-5,.,TGTGCCAGCAGCTCCTGGGAGGTGAGAGAAGAGACCCAGTACTTC,CASSSWEVREETQYF
TRBV7-6,.,TRBJ2-1,.,TGTGCCAGCAGCTTCCCGAGCGGAGATGAGCAGTTCTTC,CASSFPSGDEQFF
TRBV4-2,few,TRBJ1-1,.,TGTGCCAGCAGCCAAGGGATGGGGGACACTGAAGCTTTCTTT,CASSQGMGDTEAFF
TRBV6-5,.,TRBJ1-1,.,TGTGCCAGCAGCCGGGGGGAATCGAACACTGAAGCTTTCTTT,CASSRGESNTEAFF
TRBV3-1/TRBV3-2,.,TRBJ1-2,TRBD1,TGTGCCAGCAGCCAAGAATGGACAGGGGGCGATGGCTACACCTTC,CASSQEWTGGDGYTF
TRBV9,.,TRBJ1-2,TRBD1,TGTGCCAGCAGCGTCGGGACAGGGATTCTCGCTAACTATGGCTACACCTTC,CASSVGTGILANYGYTF
TRBV6-5,few,TRBJ2-1,.,TGTGCCAGCAGTTACTCGTTCCCGGATAAGCAGTTCTTC,CASSYSFPDKQFF
TRBV6-5,.,TRBJ1-1,.,TGTGCCAGCAGTTACTCGGCGTCTACTGAAGCTTTCTTT,CASSYSASTEAFF
TRBV6-4,few,TRBJ2-2,.,TGTGCCAGCAGTGCGGGAGAGGCCACCGGGGAGCTGTTTTTT,CASSAGEATGELFF
TRBV5-1,.,TRBJ2-2,TRBD1,TGCGCCAGCAGCTTGGGACAGGGGGTGACCGGGGAGCTGTTTTTT,CASSLGQGVTGELFF
TRBV12-3/TRBV12-4,.,TRBJ2-1,.,TGTGCCAGCAGTTTTATTACCGGGGGTGAGCAGTTCTTC,CASSFITGGEQFF
TRBV6-5,once,TRBJ2-7,TRBD2,TGTGCCTCAGGACTAGCGGGAGCCCTTTTTTACGAGCAGTACTTC,CASGLAGALFYEQYF
TRBV6-5,.,TRBJ1-1,.,TGTGCCAGCAGCAACAGGGACATGAACACTGAAGCTTTCTTT,CASSNRDMNTEAFF
TRBV11-1,.,TRBJ2-7,.,TGTGCCAGCAGCTTAAATGAGGCCCGTCAGGGGTACGAGCAGTACTTC,CASSLNEARQGYEQYF
TRBV28,.,TRBJ2-7,.,TGTGCCAGCACACCTGGGGGGCTGAACGAGCAGTACTTC,CASTPGGLNEQYF
TRBV19,.,TRBJ1-2,TRBD1,TGTGCCAGTAGCTCCAGGGGGCGAGACTATGGCTACACCTTC,CASSSRGRDYGYTF
TRBV11-2,.,TRBJ2-7,.,TGTGCCAGCAGCTTAAGTCTGGGGGCGACCACCTACGAGCAGTACTTC,CASSLSLGATTYEQYF
TRBV14,.,TRBJ1-3,.,TGTGCCAGCACCGCAGGGTTTGGTGGAAACACCATATATTTT,CASTAGFGGNTIYF
TRBV24-1,.,TRBJ1-5,.,TGTGCCACCTACATTCGGAAGGGGCGTAAATATAGCAATCAGCCCCAGCATTTT,CATYIRKGRKYSNQPQHF
TRBV9,.,TRBJ1-2,TRBD1,TGTGCCAGCAGCGTAGGGGACAGCCAAGGAAGGTATGGCTACACCTTC,CASSVGDSQGRYGYTF
TRBV14,.,TRBJ1-1,TRBD1,TGTGCCAGCAGCCAAGGGACAGGAGCGGTCAACACTGAAGCTTTCTTT,CASSQGTGAVNTEAFF
TRBV6-4,.,TRBJ1-5,.,TGTGCCAGCAGTGAGTTGGCGAATACTCAGCCCCAGCATTTT,CASSELANTQPQHF
TRBV11-2,.,TRBJ2-2,.,TGTGCCAGCAGCTCAGTGGGAGGGGAGCTGTTTTTT,CASSSVGGELFF
TRBV24-1,.,TRBJ1-4,TRBD1,TGTGCCACCAGTGATTCGGACAGGCCTCTTGGATCTAATGAAAAACTGTTTTTT,CATSDSDRPLGSNEKLFF